This record covers a single TCR beta chain. This entry belongs to a study of blood T cell repertoires in COVID-19. Study in general: From the United States, Italy and Spain came samples of acute and convalescent COVID-19.

The CDR3 covers 18 residues. V trimming: 4 bases; J trimming: 0 bases; junction bases outside the gene matches: 12. Germline V gene data show CDR1 as MRHNA and CDR2 as SNTAGT. Original processing notes: Counts of nucleated cells, estimated from reference gene primer amplification, were obtained. Clones were read by immunoSEQ multiplex PCR, and TCRdb kept only the in-frame ones, dropping some. That table furnishes V, J and clone size, whereas the DNA furnished D and trimming. This sample carries more than 60,000 clones, 91% of them seen once, and the ten largest clones take about 5.8%. This sequence was found in a human donor in a cohort sampled during active COVID-19. Input material: peripheral blood. The chain links TRBV6-4 to TRBJ2-3; 8 bases agree with TRBD2. This CDR3 is CASSAWPSGSTSTDTQYF. DNA for the CDR3: TGTGCCAGCAGTGCTTGGCCTAGCGGGTCGACTAGCACAGATACGCAGTATTTT.